These 27 T cell receptor beta chains originate from one sample sequenced in a study of blood T cell repertoires in COVID-19. Assay: immunoSEQ multiplex PCR; the TCRdb copy retains only in-frame clones and omits some. The repertoire holds roughly 500,000 clones, 89% seen once, with around 0.95% in the top ten. Material: peripheral blood. Source of these receptors: a man aged 18 to 30 with COVID-19, enrolled during active disease.

In this sample, this clone turned up a few times. The rearrangement uses TRBV19 and TRBJ1-5; D remains ambiguous. Germline V gene sequence: CDR1 LNHDA, CDR2 SQIVND (reference sequence). Trimming cost V 2 bases and J 4 bases, with 12 bases left between them. The CDR3 totals 15 residues. The CDR3 here is CASSINLGGNQPQHF. Here the CDR3 DNA reads TGTGCCAGTAGTATAAATTTGGGAGGGAATCAGCCCCAGCATTTT.

This chain links TRBV15 with TRBJ2-1; 8 nucleotides align to TRBD2. CDR1 LNHNV and CDR2 YYDKDF come from the germline V gene (reference sequence). J lost 3 bases, V lost 8 bases, and 9 bases had no gene match. The CDR3 loop spans 15 amino acids. This CDR3 is CATRVWTSSYNEQFF. Written as DNA, the CDR3 is TGTGCCACCCGGGTCTGGACTAGCAGCTACAATGAGCAGTTCTTC.

This sequence joins TRBV6-5 and TRBJ1-1, with D possibly matching TRBD1 (5 bases). The CDR3 contains 15 residues. V was clipped by 0 bases and J by 5 bases, with 13 bases between them. The germline V gene has CDR1 MNHEY and CDR2 SVGAGI. CDR3 residues: CASSYSSMGGTEAFF. The CDR3 bases are TGTGCCAGCAGTTACTCGAGTATGGGGGGAACTGAAGCTTTCTTT.

The CDR3 protein is CASSPDSLTGELFF. The CDR3 nucleotides read TGTGCCAGCTCACCCGACTCCCTCACCGGGGAGCTGTTTTTT. The chain combines TRBV18 with TRBJ2-2; the D is unclear. V lost 3 bases, J lost 4 bases, and 9 bases lay in between. Germline V CDR1 and CDR2: KGHSH, LQKENI. The CDR3 totals 14 residues.

Here the CDR3 DNA reads TGTGCCAGTAGTGCAACAGGGTCTGGAAACACCATATATTTT. Translation gives CASSATGSGNTIYF. V is TRBV19 and J is TRBJ1-3, with D perhaps TRBD1 (6 bases). This CDR3 region has 14 residues. The germline V gene encodes CDR1 LNHDA and CDR2 SQIVND (reference sequence). Trimming removed 5 bases from V and 1 base from J, with 9 bases in between. The full variable domain, in which reference TRBV19 and TRBJ1-3 provide the parts outside the CDR3, is DGGITQSPKYLFRKEGQNVTLSCEQNLNHDAMYWYRQDPGQGLRLIYYSQIVNDFQKGDIAEGYSVSREKKESFPLTVTSAQKNPTAFYLCASSATGSGNTIYFGEGSWLTVV.

The chain uses TRBV7-8 and TRBJ1-2; TRBD1 matches 7 bases. V lost 5 bases and J lost 2; bases outside the gene matches: 8. Germline V gene sequence: CDR1 SGHVS, CDR2 FQNEAQ. The CDR3 contains 15 residues. The DNA for the CDR3 is TGTGCCAGCAGCCTAGGGACAGCCATGAACTATGGCTACACCTTC. It yields the protein CASSLGTAMNYGYTF.

The chain carries TRBV2 and TRBJ2-1; 10 bases line up with TRBD2. The J segment lost 7 bases and the V segment lost 6 bases, leaving 6 bases of the junction unmatched. Germline values: CDR1 SNHLY, CDR2 FYNNEI. CDR3 length: 14 residues. CDR3 amino acids: CASSELLAGNEQFF. The CDR3 DNA sequence: TGTGCCAGCAGCGAACTACTAGCGGGAAATGAGCAGTTCTTC.

The gene calls are TRBV6-6 and TRBJ1-5; D is possibly TRBD1 (6 bases). The CDR3 has 13 amino acids. In germline, CDR1 is MNHNY, CDR2 SVGAGI (reference sequence). V shed 4 bases and J shed 12 bases, with 16 bases lying between them. The CDR3 region is CASSSTDRGHQHF. CDR3 nucleotides: TGTGCCAGCAGTTCCACGGACAGAGGACACCAGCATTTT.

The chain links TRBV6-2 or TRBV6-3 to TRBJ1-2; 12 bases line up with TRBD1. Germline V lookup: CDR1 MNHEY, CDR2 SVGEGT. The CDR3 runs to 15 residues. With V trimmed by 2 bases and J by 7 bases, 5 bases remained unmatched. The CDR3 sequence is CASSYVGQGAFGYTF. The CDR3 coding sequence is TGTGCCAGCAGTTACGTGGGACAGGGGGCCTTTGGCTACACCTTC.

The V and J genes are TRBV19 and TRBJ1-5, with D hard to call. Germline values: CDR1 LNHDA, CDR2 SQIVND (reference sequence). The V end lost 6 bases, the J end lost 9 bases, and 15 bases lay between the germline ends. This CDR3 is 13 amino acids long. In nucleotides, the CDR3 is TGTGCCAGTAGAGATACCAACGGAGGGCCCCAGCATTTT. As protein: CASRDTNGGPQHF. The full variable domain, rest sourced from reference TRBV19 and TRBJ1-5, is DGGITQSPKYLFRKEGQNVTLSCEQNLNHDAMYWYRQDPGQGLRLIYYSQIVNDFQKGDIAEGYSVSREKKESFPLTVTSAQKNPTAFYLCASRDTNGGPQHFGDGTRLSIL.

The chain couples TRBV19 to TRBJ2-7, with D tentatively TRBD1 (6 bases). The ends were cut back, 5 bases at V and 0 bases at J, with 11 bases in the middle. The germline V gene encodes CDR1 LNHDA and CDR2 SQIVND (reference sequence). This CDR3 comprises 14 residues. The CDR3 coding sequence is TGTGCCAGTAGTCCTCGGACAGACTCCTACGAGCAGTACTTC. Translated, it gives CASSPRTDSYEQYF.

The chain joins TRBV2 to TRBJ2-7; 9 bases are shared with TRBD1. The CDR3 sequence is 16 residues long. With V trimmed by 5 bases and J by 3 bases, 11 bases remained unmatched. Germline values: CDR1 SNHLY, CDR2 FYNNEI. CDR3 DNA: TGTGCCAGCAGTCGCGGCCCCGGGACAGGGAACTACGAGCAGTACTTC. It is translated as CASSRGPGTGNYEQYF.

The gene calls are TRBV7-3 and TRBJ2-2; 10 bases map to TRBD1. J was trimmed by 3 bases and V by 3 bases; bases with no gene match: 1. CDR3 length: 15 amino acids. CDR1 and CDR2 (germline): SGHTA, FQGTGA. DNA for the CDR3: TGTGCCAGCAGCTTGGGGACAGGGGACACCGGGGAGCTGTTTTTT. Its translation: CASSLGTGDTGELFF.

The V gene is TRBV3-1 (or the pseudogene TRBV3-2), the J gene TRBJ1-3; no clear D. V was shortened by 0 bases and J by 1 base, with 7 bases between the two germline ends. This CDR3 is 15 amino acids long. Per the germline V gene, CDR1 is LGHDT and CDR2 is YNNKEL (reference sequence). The CDR3 is CASSQEWASGNTIYF. CDR3 coding DNA: TGTGCCAGCAGCCAAGAATGGGCTTCTGGAAACACCATATATTTT.

The chain uses TRBV10-1 and TRBJ1-1, with D maybe TRBD1 (5 bases). The germline CDR1 and CDR2 sequences are WNHNN and SYGVQD (reference sequence). This CDR3 has 12 amino acids. Trimming took off 4 bases at V and 5 bases at J, with 8 bases between the two ends. In nucleotides, the CDR3 is TGCGCCAGCAGTGTTAGGGGAACTGAAGCTTTCTTT. Amino acids: CASSVRGTEAFF.

The chain recombines TRBV6-5 with TRBJ1-4; D is undetermined. Germline CDR1 MNHEY, CDR2 SVGAGI. The CDR3 is made up of 14 amino acids. Trimming stripped 0 bases from V and 8 bases from J, with 10 bases between. CDR3 coding DNA: TGTGCCAGCAGTTACTCGCGAGGAGGAGAAAAACTGTTTTTT. Protein: CASSYSRGGEKLFF.

The chain links TRBV11-2 to TRBJ2-1, with TRBD2 matching 11 bases. V gave up 5 bases and J gave up 2 bases; unmatched junction bases: 5. The CDR3 runs 16 residues. CDR1 SGHAT and CDR2 FQNNGV come from the germline V gene. The CDR3 reads CASSLTSGNPYNEQFF. CDR3 DNA: TGTGCCAGCAGCCTGACTAGCGGGAATCCCTACAATGAGCAGTTCTTC.

V usage is TRBV6-6 and J usage is TRBJ2-7, with TRBD2 identical over 11 bases. Trimming removed 5 bases from V and 0 bases from J; junction bases left unmatched: 9. Per germline, CDR1 MNHNY and CDR2 SVGAGI (reference sequence). The CDR3 runs 17 residues. CDR3: CASSLGTSGLSSYEQYF. Written as DNA, the CDR3 is TGTGCCAGCAGTCTCGGGACTAGCGGCCTAAGCTCCTACGAGCAGTACTTC.

The rearrangement links TRBV18 to TRBJ2-1; 11 nucleotides line up with TRBD2. CDR1 is KGHSH and CDR2 is LQKENI in the germline V gene. V shed 4 bases and J 8 bases; nucleotides not matched to a gene: 7. The CDR3 is 15 amino acids. Here the CDR3 reads CASSLTSGSIDEQFF. CDR3 nucleotide sequence: TGTGCCAGCTCACTCACTAGCGGGAGTATCGATGAGCAGTTCTTC.

This chain links TRBV28 with TRBJ2-2; D possibly corresponds to TRBD1 (6 bases). The V end lost 9 bases, the J end lost 6 bases, and 17 bases lay between the germline ends. The CDR3 has 14 amino acids. Germline V gives CDR1 MDHEN, CDR2 SYDVKM. The CDR3: CASRPNRAAGELFF. CDR3 DNA sequence: TGTGCCAGTAGGCCCAACAGGGCGGCCGGGGAGCTGTTTTTT.

This clone has more than one count but fewer than ten. This chain uses TRBV18 with TRBJ2-7; tentative D call: TRBD2 (6 bases). The germline gives CDR1 KGHSH, CDR2 LQKENI. The V and J ends lost 2 bases and 5 bases respectively, with 13 bases between them. This CDR3 has 14 residues. The CDR3 is CASSPTVPGDEQYF. For the CDR3, the DNA is TGTGCCAGCTCACCAACCGTTCCGGGGGACGAGCAGTACTTC.

The chain is built from TRBV2 and TRBJ2-7; 8 nucleotides match TRBD1. The CDR3 covers 13 residues. Germline V gene data show CDR1 as SNHLY and CDR2 as FYNNEI. Unmatched junction bases numbered 6, after V lost 8 bases and J lost 3 bases. CDR3 sequence: CASRGTGHYEQYF. Written as DNA, the CDR3 is TGTGCCAGCCGAGGGACAGGTCACTACGAGCAGTACTTC.

This chain joins TRBV5-1 and TRBJ2-2; 7 bases are shared with TRBD1. Trimming took 0 bases from V and 4 from J; bases not matched to a gene: 0. Germline values: CDR1 SGHRS, CDR2 YFSETQ. The CDR3 sequence is 14 residues long. CDR3 nucleotide sequence: TGCGCCAGCAGCTTGGGACAGGGCACCGGGGAGCTGTTTTTT. Translated, it gives CASSLGQGTGELFF.

As DNA, the CDR3 is TGTGCCACGTCGTACGAGGCCGAGCAGTACTTC. Translation: CATSYEAEQYF. The chain employs TRBV24-1 and TRBJ2-7; the D is unclear. V lost 10 bases, J lost 6 bases, and 12 bases lay in between. This CDR3 is built from 11 residues. Germline V gives CDR1 KGHDR, CDR2 SFDVKD.

V gene TRBV12-5 combines with J gene TRBJ2-5; 7 bases map to TRBD1. Germline V gene sequence: CDR1 LGHNT, CDR2 FRNRAP. The CDR3 is 15 residues long. J gave up 2 bases and V 0 bases, and 3 bases lay outside the gene matches. CDR3 loop: CASGLVGDSQETQYF. The CDR3 DNA is TGTGCTAGTGGTTTGGTAGGGGACAGTCAAGAGACCCAGTACTTC.

The table lists this clone with a few counts. The chain links TRBV7-2 to TRBJ2-6; the D is unclear. The V gene's germline CDR1 is SGHTA and CDR2 FQGNSA. CDR3 length: 15 residues. V was shortened by 5 bases and J by 0 bases, with 8 bases between the two germline ends. The DNA of the CDR3 is TGTGCCAGCAGCGAGAGACACTCTGGGGCCAACGTCCTGACTTTC. It encodes CASSERHSGANVLTF.

The CDR3 nucleotides are TGCGCCAGCAGCTTAGGTCAGGGGCGCGCCGGGGAGCTGTTTTTT. This translates into CASSLGQGRAGELFF. V and J are TRBV5-1 and TRBJ2-2; possibly TRBD1 for D (6 bases). The CDR3 is 15 amino acids. Germline assignment: CDR1 SGHRS and CDR2 YFSETQ. Trimming took off 2 bases at V and 6 bases at J, with 14 bases between the two ends. Based on the CDR3 plus reference TRBV5-1 and TRBJ2-2, the full variable domain is KAGVTQTPRYLIKTRGQQVTLSCSPISGHRSVSWYQQTPGQGLQFLFEYFSETQRNKGNFPGRFSGRQFSNSRSEMNVSTLELGDSALYLCASSLGQGRAGELFFGEGSRLTVL.